Given below is one T cell receptor (beta chain) in context. This table comes from immunoSEQ multiplex PCR, and its TCRdb copy is limited to in-frame clones, with some not included. The table lists 200,000 to 250,000 clones, approximately 81% of them singletons, with 0.85% to 1% in the top ten. These data are taken from a study of blood T cell repertoires in COVID-19. On the study more broadly: The origin of the acute and convalescent COVID-19 samples was the United States, Italy and Spain.

Trimming removed 3 bases at V and 6 bases at J, with 14 bases between. CDR1 is ENHRY and CDR2 is SYGVKD in the germline V gene. The CDR3 runs 15 residues. This clonotype was obtained from a middle-aged man with acute or convalescent COVID-19. Source material: peripheral blood. The genes are TRBV10-3 and TRBJ1-4, with D possibly matching TRBD1 (6 bases). For the CDR3, the DNA is TGTGCCATCAGTGAAAGTCAGGACAGCGATGAAAAACTGTTTTTT. This translates into CAISESQDSDEKLFF.